The 15 T cell receptor beta chains reported below all come from one sample, sequenced in a study of spatial heterogeneity in lung cancer. As for time point: sample taken at primary tumor resection. TCRs were sequenced from unsorted whole RNA of tumor, nontumor lung or PBMC. A single record per CDR3 protein comes from TCRdb applying MiXCR to the 5' RACE reads. The sample holds 6,600 or so distinct CDR3 sequences, 4.5% to 7% seen once. The sequencing used normal lung tissue next to the tumor, collected at surgery. These receptors were collected from a female donor with early-stage non-small cell lung cancer.

This clonotype appeared many times. A library made for alpha chains picked up this beta chain off target, so its size means little. The CDR3 DNA reads TGTGCCAGCAGCTTTTGGGGTCGTGGCACAGATACGCAGTATTTT. This translates into CASSFWGRGTDTQYF. V is TRBV5-5 and J is TRBJ2-3; no clear D gene. The CDR3 loop spans 15 amino acids. V lost 2 bases, J lost 1 base, and 11 bases lay in between. The germline CDR1 and CDR2 sequences are SGHKS and YYEKEE (reference sequence).

This clonotype has at least ten counts. For a library built for alpha chains, this beta chain is a stray read; little rests on its size. The J gene is TRBJ2-3, the V gene TRBV7-9; 12 bases fit TRBD2. The CDR3 is 17 residues long. Losses at the gene ends were 5 bases for V and 5 bases for J; bases not matched to a gene: 11. CDR1 and CDR2 (germline): SEHNR, FQNEAQ (reference sequence). The CDR3 nucleotides read TGTGCCAGCAGCCTTCAGACTAGCGGGAGAGGAAGAGATACGCAGTATTTT. This sequence encodes CASSLQTSGRGRDTQYF.

Ten or more counts support this clonotype. As an off-target read in a library built for alpha chains, this beta chain has a frequency of little significance. V is TRBV11-2 and J is TRBJ2-5; TRBD2 is a possible D gene (6 bases). Trimming took 5 bases from V and 2 from J, leaving 15 bases between them. The CDR3 is 15 amino acids. From germline, CDR1 is SGHAT and CDR2 FQNNGV. The CDR3 DNA reads TGTGCCAGCAGCGGGAGGAGAGGGGTTCAAGAGACCCAGTACTTC. Translated, it gives CASSGRRGVQETQYF.

Details on this clonotype: This beta chain is a stray read from a library made for alpha chains; its abundance is not meaningful. The genes are TRBV24-1 and TRBJ1-4; D remains ambiguous. Trimming pared 4 bases from V and 5 bases from J, leaving 4 bases between. CDR3 length: 12 residues. Germline CDR1 KGHDR, CDR2 SFDVKD. This CDR3 reads CATSDPNEKLFF. The CDR3, as DNA: TGTGCCACCAGTGACCCAAATGAAAAACTGTTTTTT.

This clonotype was detected a few times. This beta chain came through as a stray read in a library set up for alpha chains, and its size says little. The rearrangement joins TRBV10-3 to TRBJ1-4; a weak D match, TRBD1 (5 bases). Germline lookup yields CDR1 ENHRY and CDR2 SYGVKD. This CDR3 contains 13 residues. Trimming removed 9 bases from V and 7 bases from J, with 15 bases in between. CDR3 in amino acids: CAIRPGGSEKLFF. CDR3 in DNA: TGTGCCATACGACCGGGGGGGAGTGAAAAACTGTTTTTT.

By proportion, this clonotype is medium-sized. A library prepared for alpha chains yielded this beta chain as an off-target read; its size is of little meaning. This chain joins TRBV25-1 and TRBJ2-2; TRBD1 is a possible D gene (6 bases). The germline CDR1 and CDR2 sequences are MGHDK and SYGVNS. The CDR3 extends over 16 amino acids. The V and J ends lost 4 bases and 3 bases respectively, with 15 bases between them. This chain's CDR3 is CASSGGHLRYTGELFF. The CDR3 nucleotides read TGTGCCAGCAGTGGGGGACATTTAAGGTACACCGGGGAGCTGTTTTTT.

This clonotype was observed at least ten times. This beta chain is a stray read from a library made for alpha chains; its abundance is not meaningful. The gene calls are TRBV29-1 and TRBJ2-5, with 10 bases that match TRBD2. This CDR3 is 14 amino acids long. Looked up from germline, CDR1 is SQVTM and CDR2 is ANQGSEA. Trimming removed 8 bases from V and 4 bases from J; junction bases left unmatched: 10. The CDR3 reads CSYQSGRERETQYF. The CDR3 nucleotides read TGCAGCTACCAAAGCGGGAGGGAGAGAGAGACCCAGTACTTC.

By its share, this clonotype is medium-sized. The size of this beta chain means little, since it is a stray read in a library made for alpha chains. The chain combines TRBV29-1 with TRBJ2-5, with 8 bases fitting TRBD1. The CDR3 totals 13 residues. Germline CDR1 reads SQVTM; CDR2 reads ANQGSEA. The junction had 7 bases not matched to a gene; V was cut back by 5 bases and J by 5 bases. CDR3 coding DNA: TGCAGCGTTCTCACAGGGGGTTTGGAGACCCAGTACTTC. This encodes CSVLTGGLETQYF.

This clonotype was seen many times. This beta chain is an off-target read within a library intended for alpha chains, so its frequency means little. The CDR3 nucleotides read TGTGCCAGCAGCCCCGACAGAGATCAGCCCCAGCATTTT. Its translation: CASSPDRDQPQHF. The V call is TRBV7-8, the J call TRBJ1-5; maybe TRBD1 (5 bases). The germline gives CDR1 SGHVS, CDR2 FQNEAQ. V lost 5 bases to trimming and J lost 5 bases, with 10 bases between them. The CDR3 extends over 13 amino acids.

To note about this clonotype: A library prepared for alpha chains yielded this beta chain as an off-target read; its size is of little meaning. The rearrangement links TRBV27 to TRBJ2-1; D call uncertain. CDR3 length: 14 residues. CDR1 is MNHEY, CDR2 SMNVEV, per germline (reference sequence). Deletions cut 3 bases from V and 3 bases from J, with 9 bases between. The CDR3 bases are TGTGCCAGCAGTTTCTTGTCGGACTACAATGAGCAGTTCTTC. It is translated as CASSFLSDYNEQFF.

This clonotype is labeled as medium-sized (0.01 to 0.1%). This beta chain slipped into a library made for alpha chains as a stray read, so its size is not meaningful. The chain employs TRBV24-1 and TRBJ2-1; 9 bases are shared with TRBD1. Germline assignment: CDR1 KGHDR and CDR2 SFDVKD. J gave up 7 bases and V 5 bases, and 11 bases lay outside the gene matches. The CDR3 spans 16 residues. The CDR3 DNA reads TGTGCCACCAGTGGCCTGGACAGGGGTACTTATAATGAGCAGTTCTTC. This codes for CATSGLDRGTYNEQFF.

This clonotype is labeled as medium-sized. A library prepared for alpha chains yielded this beta chain as an off-target read; its size is of little meaning. This chain links TRBV11-3 with TRBJ2-7, with TRBD2 identical over 10 bases. With V trimmed by 5 bases and J by 2 bases, 6 bases remained unmatched. This CDR3 is 15 amino acids long. Per germline, CDR1 SGHNT and CDR2 YENEEA. The DNA of the CDR3 is TGTGCCAGCAGCCCAGGACTAGCGGAACCCTACGAGCAGTACTTC. The encoded protein is CASSPGLAEPYEQYF. The variable domain in full, completed from reference TRBV11-3 and TRBJ2-7, reads EAGVVQSPRYKIIEKKQPVAFWCNPISGHNTLYWYLQNLGQGPELLIRYENEEAVDDSQLPKDRFSAERLKGVDSTLKIQPAELGDSAVYLCASSPGLAEPYEQYFGPGTRLTVT.

This clonotype showed up many times. Because this beta chain is a stray read in a library intended to capture alpha chains, its abundance should not be given much weight. CDR3 DNA sequence: TGCAGCGTTGCCGTGGACCCTGGGCCAAATACGCAGTATTTT. This codes for CSVAVDPGPNTQYF. V usage is TRBV29-1 and J usage is TRBJ2-3; D ambiguous. The CDR3 sequence is 14 residues long. Germline V CDR1 and CDR2: SQVTM, ANQGSEA. Trimming pared 4 bases from V and 7 bases from J, leaving 18 bases between.

The table lists this clonotype with many counts. This beta chain turned up in a library designed for alpha chains; as an off-target read, its abundance says little. The chain links TRBV10-3 to TRBJ2-3, with D perhaps TRBD1 or TRBD2 (5 bases each). V lost 4 bases and J lost 0, with 8 bases in between. Germline values: CDR1 ENHRY, CDR2 SYGVKD. The CDR3 extends over 14 amino acids. CDR3 loop: CAISGGSSTDTQYF. The CDR3 nucleotides read TGTGCCATCAGTGGGGGGTCCAGCACAGATACGCAGTATTTT.

This clonotype was observed at least ten times. This beta chain turned up in a library designed for alpha chains; as an off-target read, its abundance says little. This CDR3 is CASSLYPPGQGPPLHF. The CDR3 DNA reads TGTGCCAGCAGCTTATATCCCCCGGGACAGGGTCCACCCCTCCACTTT. V and J are TRBV7-9 and TRBJ1-6; 9 nucleotides match TRBD1. V shed 2 bases, J shed 11 bases, and the junction held 10 bases outside the gene matches. The CDR3 loop spans 16 amino acids. Germline V gene sequence: CDR1 SEHNR, CDR2 FQNEAQ (reference sequence).